This T cell receptor (beta chain) was recorded in a study of beta chain features in type 1 diabetes. This clone has just a few counts. Its antigen is currently unknown. Reverse transcribing all isolated RNA meant expressed TCRB transcripts were sequenced. Measured with immunoSEQ multiplex PCR; TCRdb has only the in-frame clones, and not every one. The table records a few hundred thousand clones, roughly 9.8% of them present only once. Study outcomes and limitations: A closer apparent resemblance between naive, central memory and Treg TCRB repertoires was seen in patients than in healthy donors. Across all four CD4+ subsets, people with type 1 diabetes showed modestly shorter TCRB CDR3s. In cDNA sequencing, cells with high TCR expression could be over-represented.

Sorting with CD45RO/CCR7/CD25/CD127/CD95/CD27 yielded naive, central memory, regulatory and stem-like memory CD4+ cells. The germline V gene has CDR1 MNHEY and CDR2 SVGAGI. CDR3 length: 15 amino acids. V trimming: 6 bases; J trimming: 0 bases; junction bases outside the gene matches: 4. This TCR derives from a man aged 25 to 40 with type 1 diabetes. The chain has TRBV6-5 and TRBJ2-2; 7 nucleotides match TRBD2. Source material: central memory CD4+ T cells from blood. CDR3: CASRSSGANTGELFF. The CDR3 region has the DNA TGTGCCAGCAGGTCTAGCGGAGCGAACACCGGGGAGCTGTTTTTT.